The 20 T cell receptor beta chains below all came from one sample that was sequenced in a study of OX40 agonist ivuxolimab in advanced cancers. Sequencing was performed with immunoSEQ multiplex PCR; in TCRdb, only in-frame clones are kept and a portion is missing. This table holds tens of thousands of clones, 80% to 90% found once. Sample: CD4+ or CD8+ T cells sorted from blood, taken in a trial of the OX40 agonist ivuxolimab. The receptors were gathered from an adult with an advanced solid tumor such as melanoma, head and neck, liver or kidney cancer.

J is TRBJ2-5 and V is TRBV5-4; 7 bases agree with TRBD2. This CDR3 is 14 amino acids long. V was clipped by 2 bases and J by 2 bases; unmatched bases: 3. Germline-derived CDR1 and CDR2 are SGHNT and YYREEE (reference sequence). The CDR3 region has the DNA TGTGCCAGCAGCTTCCGCGGGGGACAAGAGACCCAGTACTTC. This codes for CASSFRGGQETQYF. Full variable domain (remainder filled in from reference TRBV5-4 and TRBJ2-5): ETGVTQSPTHLIKTRGQQVTLRCSSQSGHNTVSWYQQALGQGPQFIFQYYREEENGRGNFPPRFSGLQFPNYSSELNVNALELDDSALYLCASSFRGGQETQYFGPGTRLLVL.

The chain combines TRBV4-1 with TRBJ2-1; tentatively, D is TRBD1 (6 bases). The CDR3 extends over 13 amino acids. Germline values: CDR1 MGHRA, CDR2 YSYEKL. V gave up 4 bases and J gave up 9 bases, with 13 bases separating them. In DNA, the CDR3 is TGCGCCAGCAGCCGCACAGGGTCCAGTGAGCAGTTCTTC. Protein sequence: CASSRTGSSEQFF.

The chain carries TRBV5-6 and TRBJ2-1, with 14 bases that match TRBD2. Germline loops: CDR1 SGHDT, CDR2 YYEEEE. This CDR3 is built from 14 residues. V dropped 5 bases and J dropped 10; count of bases not matched to a gene: 5. The DNA for the CDR3 is TGTGCCAGCAGGACTAGCGGGGGGGCTGGCGAGCAGTTCTTC. Protein sequence: CASRTSGGAGEQFF. The variable domain in full, completed from reference TRBV5-6 and TRBJ2-1, reads DAGVTQSPTHLIKTRGQQVTLRCSPKSGHDTVSWYQQALGQGPQFIFQYYEEEERQRGNFPDRFSGHQFPNYSSELNVNALLLGDSALYLCASRTSGGAGEQFFGPGTRLTVL.

V usage is TRBV7-6 and J usage is TRBJ2-2, with D possibly being TRBD1 (6 bases). The CDR3 runs to 12 residues. Germline V gene data show CDR1 as SGHVS and CDR2 as FNYEAQ. V shed 10 bases and J shed 5 bases, with 11 bases lying between them. The CDR3 nucleotides read TGTGCCATCAGGGGTTTGACCGGGGAGCTGTTTTTT. Translating gives CAIRGLTGELFF. The full variable domain, its missing parts supplied by reference TRBV7-6 and TRBJ2-2, is GAGVSQSPRYKVTKRGQDVALRCDPISGHVSLYWYRQALGQGPEFLTYFNYEAQQDKSGLPNDRFSAERPEGSISTLTIQRTEQRDSAMYRCAIRGLTGELFFGEGSRLTVL.

The rearrangement uses TRBV5-5 and TRBJ2-7; D might be TRBD1 (5 bases). The CDR3 spans 13 residues. Between the trimmed V and J ends, which lost 0 bases and 1 base, there was a span of 5 bases. Germline CDR1 reads SGHKS; CDR2 reads YYEKEE (reference sequence). The CDR3 loop reads CASSLAGSYEQYF. In nucleotides, the CDR3 is TGTGCCAGCAGCTTGGCAGGGTCCTACGAGCAGTACTTC.

The chain links TRBV6-5 to TRBJ2-7; the D gene is possibly TRBD2 (5 bases). V lost 1 base and J 1 base, leaving 14 bases between the germline ends. CDR1 is MNHEY and CDR2 is SVGAGI in the germline V gene. The CDR3 spans 16 residues. The CDR3 DNA sequence: TGTGCCAGCAGTTACTATGAGGGCGGCATATCCTACGAGCAGTACTTC. This encodes CASSYYEGGISYEQYF.

V usage is TRBV5-1 and J usage is TRBJ2-7, with D uncertain. The germline V gene encodes CDR1 SGHRS and CDR2 YFSETQ. V lost 4 bases to trimming and J lost 3 bases, with 5 bases between them. This CDR3 spans 11 amino acids. The CDR3 loop reads CASSNYYEQYF. For the CDR3, the DNA is TGCGCCAGCAGCAACTACTACGAGCAGTACTTC. Combining the CDR3 with reference TRBV5-1 and TRBJ2-7 gives the whole variable domain KAGVTQTPRYLIKTRGQQVTLSCSPISGHRSVSWYQQTPGQGLQFLFEYFSETQRNKGNFPGRFSGRQFSNSRSEMNVSTLELGDSALYLCASSNYYEQYFGPGTRLTVT.

This chain links TRBV12-2 with TRBJ1-2; TRBD1, the table's D call, was not compared with the DNA. TRBV12-2 is deemed a pseudogene. This CDR3 region has 15 residues. The CDR3 nucleotides are TGTGCAAGTCGCTTCCTACAGGGGGCTAACTATGGCTACACCTTC. As protein: CASRFLQGANYGYTF.

CDR3 amino acids: CAISELIAGDEQFF. The CDR3 DNA follows: TGTGCCATCAGTGAGTTGATAGCGGGGGATGAGCAGTTCTTC. The chain employs TRBV10-3 and TRBJ2-1; 9 nucleotides agree with TRBD2. The CDR3 totals 14 residues. Trimming took 1 base from V and 8 from J; bases not matched to a gene: 3. The V gene's germline CDR1 is ENHRY and CDR2 SYGVKD.

The chain has TRBV7-2 and TRBJ2-5; possibly TRBD2 for D (7 bases). With 5 bases removed from V and 5 bases from J, the gap between germline ends came to 18 bases. Germline V lookup: CDR1 SGHTA, CDR2 FQGNSA. There are 15 residues in the CDR3. For the CDR3, the DNA is TGTGCCAGCAGCGGGGGGGGCGCTTGGATTGAGACCCAGTACTTC. This sequence encodes CASSGGGAWIETQYF.

The chain joins TRBV29-1 to TRBJ1-4, with D possibly TRBD1 on 6 matching bases. The CDR3 covers 13 residues. V was trimmed by 7 bases and J by 7 bases, leaving 16 bases between them. Per germline, CDR1 SQVTM and CDR2 ANQGSEA. CDR3 bases: TGCAGCGGAGGTGCTCCGGGGGCTGAAAAACTGTTTTTT. Its protein is CSGGAPGAEKLFF.

J is TRBJ1-6 and V is TRBV9, with 9 bases matching TRBD1. Germline-derived CDR1 and CDR2 are SGDLS and YYNGEE. The length of the CDR3 is 14 residues. The V gene end was trimmed by 3 bases and the J gene end by 7 bases; junction bases not matched to a gene: 2. CDR3 DNA: TGTGCCAGCAGCGCCGGGACAGGGAATTCACCCCTCCACTTT. Its translation: CASSAGTGNSPLHF.

V gene TRBV28 combines with J gene TRBJ2-5, with 8 bases fitting TRBD1. The germline V gene encodes CDR1 MDHEN and CDR2 SYDVKM. The junction had 6 bases not matched to a gene; V was cut back by 5 bases and J by 4 bases. There are 14 residues in the CDR3. The CDR3 sequence: CASSLRTGPETQYF. CDR3 in DNA: TGTGCCAGCAGTCTACGGACAGGGCCAGAGACCCAGTACTTC.

V is TRBV9 and J is TRBJ2-7; D possibly corresponds to TRBD1 (5 bases). The CDR3 has 14 residues. Deletions cut 0 bases from V and 2 bases from J, with 9 bases between. The germline V gene encodes CDR1 SGDLS and CDR2 YYNGEE. In nucleotides, the CDR3 is TGTGCCAGCAGCGTAGAAGAACAGGCCTACGAGCAGTACTTC. Residues: CASSVEEQAYEQYF. Based on the CDR3 plus reference TRBV9 and TRBJ2-7, the full variable domain is DSGVTQTPKHLITATGQRVTLRCSPRSGDLSVYWYQQSLDQGLQFLIQYYNGEERAKGNILERFSAQQFPDLHSELNLSSLELGDSALYFCASSVEEQAYEQYFGPGTRLTVT.

This chain joins TRBV12-5 and TRBJ1-5; TRBD1 might be the D (5 bases). The CDR3 runs 16 residues. CDR1 LGHNT and CDR2 FRNRAP come from the germline V gene. The ends were cut back, 6 bases at V and 2 bases at J, with 17 bases in the middle. CDR3 loop: CASGPLTGGGNQPQHF. The CDR3 nucleotides read TGTGCTAGTGGACCCCTGACGGGGGGGGGCAATCAGCCCCAGCATTTT.

V usage is TRBV5-1 and J usage is TRBJ2-1; 9 bases fit TRBD2. Germline CDR1 is SGHRS and CDR2 is YFSETQ. V lost 2 bases to trimming and J lost 8 bases; unmatched junction nucleotides: 8. CDR3 length: 15 residues. The chain's CDR3 is CASSFSRTSVDEQFF. CDR3 coding DNA: TGCGCCAGCAGCTTTAGTCGGACTAGCGTGGATGAGCAGTTCTTC.

This chain links TRBV7-9 with TRBJ1-1, with a tentative D call TRBD1 (5 bases). Trimming removed 4 bases at V and 3 bases at J, with 21 bases between. The CDR3 totals 17 residues. Looked up from germline, CDR1 is SEHNR and CDR2 is FQNEAQ (reference sequence). CDR3 DNA sequence: TGTGCCAGCAGCTCCCCAACTTCGGGGGTTGTTTACACTGAAGCTTTCTTT. Amino acids: CASSSPTSGVVYTEAFF.

The chain is built from TRBV7-6 and TRBJ2-7; D unresolved. The germline gives CDR1 SGHVS, CDR2 FNYEAQ. The V and J ends lost 5 bases and 1 base respectively, with 18 bases between them. The CDR3 is 16 residues long. In DNA, the CDR3 is TGTGCCAGCAGCCCCGCCCTCTCGACAATTTCCTACGAGCAGTACTTC. Translated: CASSPALSTISYEQYF. Drawing the rest from reference TRBV7-6 and TRBJ2-7, the complete variable domain is GAGVSQSPRYKVTKRGQDVALRCDPISGHVSLYWYRQALGQGPEFLTYFNYEAQQDKSGLPNDRFSAERPEGSISTLTIQRTEQRDSAMYRCASSPALSTISYEQYFGPGTRLTVT.

This clone is a singleton in its sample. The chain has TRBV6-6 and TRBJ2-7; a possible D gene is TRBD1 (6 bases). V was pared by 5 bases and J by 7 bases, with 15 bases between. This CDR3 spans 13 amino acids. Germline assignment: CDR1 MNHNY and CDR2 SVGAGI (reference sequence). In DNA, the CDR3 is TGTGCCAGCAGTCCCCGGGACAAGGCAGAGCAGTACTTC. Translating gives CASSPRDKAEQYF.

The CDR3 is CASSESPGTGGEKLFF. The CDR3 DNA reads TGTGCCAGCAGTGAAAGTCCGGGGACAGGTGGAGAAAAACTGTTTTTT. The chain combines TRBV2 with TRBJ1-4; 8 bases agree with TRBD1. Germline lookup yields CDR1 SNHLY and CDR2 FYNNEI. V gave up 2 bases and J gave up 8 bases; unmatched junction bases: 10. This CDR3 is built from 16 residues.